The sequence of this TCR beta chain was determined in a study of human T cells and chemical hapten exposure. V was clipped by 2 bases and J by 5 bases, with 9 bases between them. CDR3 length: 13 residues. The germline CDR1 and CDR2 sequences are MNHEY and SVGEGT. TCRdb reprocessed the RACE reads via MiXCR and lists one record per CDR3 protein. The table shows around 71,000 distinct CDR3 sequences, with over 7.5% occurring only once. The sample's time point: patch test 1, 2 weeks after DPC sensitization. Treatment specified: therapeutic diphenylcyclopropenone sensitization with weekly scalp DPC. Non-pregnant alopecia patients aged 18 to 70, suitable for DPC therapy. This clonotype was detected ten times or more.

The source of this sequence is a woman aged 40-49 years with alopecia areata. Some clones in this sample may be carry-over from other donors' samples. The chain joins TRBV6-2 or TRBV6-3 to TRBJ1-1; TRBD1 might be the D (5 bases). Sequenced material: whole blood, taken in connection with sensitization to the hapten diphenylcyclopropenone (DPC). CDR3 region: CASSYIRVTEAFF. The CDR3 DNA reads TGTGCCAGCAGTTACATCAGGGTAACTGAAGCTTTCTTT.